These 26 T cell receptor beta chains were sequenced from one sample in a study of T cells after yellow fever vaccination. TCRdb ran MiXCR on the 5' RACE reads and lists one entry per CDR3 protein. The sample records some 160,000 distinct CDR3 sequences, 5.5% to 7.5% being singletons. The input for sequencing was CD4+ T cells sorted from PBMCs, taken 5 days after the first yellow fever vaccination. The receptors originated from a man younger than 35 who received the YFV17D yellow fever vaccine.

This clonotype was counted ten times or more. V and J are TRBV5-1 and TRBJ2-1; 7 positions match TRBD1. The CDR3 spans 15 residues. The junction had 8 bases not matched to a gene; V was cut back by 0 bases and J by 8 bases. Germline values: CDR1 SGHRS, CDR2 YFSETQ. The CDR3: CASSLGQGNGDEQFF. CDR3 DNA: TGCGCCAGCAGCTTGGGACAGGGAAATGGGGATGAGCAGTTCTTC. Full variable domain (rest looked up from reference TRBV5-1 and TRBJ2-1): KAGVTQTPRYLIKTRGQQVTLSCSPISGHRSVSWYQQTPGQGLQFLFEYFSETQRNKGNFPGRFSGRQFSNSRSEMNVSTLELGDSALYLCASSLGQGNGDEQFFGPGTRLTVL.

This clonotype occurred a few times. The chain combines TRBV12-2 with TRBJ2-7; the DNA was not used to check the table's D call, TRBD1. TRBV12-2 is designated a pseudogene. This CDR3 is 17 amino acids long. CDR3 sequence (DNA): TGTGCAAGTCGTTTACTCCAAGGACAGGGCGGTTCCTACGAGCAGTACTTC. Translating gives CASRLLQGQGGSYEQYF.

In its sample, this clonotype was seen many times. The CDR3 sequence: CSARRGETQYF. The CDR3 coding sequence is TGCAGTGCGCGGAGGGGAGAGACCCAGTACTTC. The J gene is TRBJ2-5, the V gene TRBV20-1; the D gene is possibly TRBD2 (6 bases). V shed 6 bases and J shed 4 bases, with 9 bases lying between them. The germline CDR1 and CDR2 sequences are DFQATT and SNEGSKA (reference sequence). CDR3 length: 11 residues.

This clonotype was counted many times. The DNA for the CDR3 is TGTGCCAGCAGTAGACGGGACAGCGGGAACTACGAGCAGTACTTC. Translating gives CASSRRDSGNYEQYF. The rearrangement uses TRBV12-3 or TRBV12-4 and TRBJ2-7, with D perhaps matching TRBD1 or TRBD2 (7 bases each). V lost 5 bases and J 3 bases, leaving 17 bases between the germline ends. The CDR3 is 15 residues long.

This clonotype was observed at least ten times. The CDR3 DNA reads as TGCGCCAGCAGCTTTGGGGGGCTCCTCTACGAGCAGTACTTC. The encoded protein is CASSFGGLLYEQYF. The rearrangement joins TRBV5-1 to TRBJ2-7, with D possibly being TRBD1 or TRBD2 (6 bases each). Germline V gene lookup returns CDR1 SGHRS and CDR2 YFSETQ. Trimming took off 2 bases at V and 3 bases at J, with 12 bases between the two ends. The CDR3 spans 14 residues.

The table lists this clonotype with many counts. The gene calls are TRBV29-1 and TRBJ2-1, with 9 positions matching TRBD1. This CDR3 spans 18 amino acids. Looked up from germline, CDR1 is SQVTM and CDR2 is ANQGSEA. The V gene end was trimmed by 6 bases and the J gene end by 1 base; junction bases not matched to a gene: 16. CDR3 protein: CSVQTGTGLRGSYNEQFF. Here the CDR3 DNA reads TGCAGCGTCCAAACCGGGACAGGGTTACGTGGGTCCTACAATGAGCAGTTCTTC.

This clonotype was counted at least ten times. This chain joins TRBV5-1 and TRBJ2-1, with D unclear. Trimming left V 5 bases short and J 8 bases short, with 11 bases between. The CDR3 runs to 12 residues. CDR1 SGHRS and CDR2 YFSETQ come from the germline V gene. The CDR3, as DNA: TGCGCCAGCAGTTTCCAAGGTGATGAGCAGTTCTTC. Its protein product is CASSFQGDEQFF.

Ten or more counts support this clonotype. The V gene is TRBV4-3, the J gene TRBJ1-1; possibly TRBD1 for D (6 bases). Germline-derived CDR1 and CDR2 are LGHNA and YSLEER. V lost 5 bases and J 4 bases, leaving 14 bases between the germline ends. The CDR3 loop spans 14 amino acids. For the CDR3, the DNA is TGCGCCAGCAGCTCTCTGGGGGGCACCACTGAAGCTTTCTTT. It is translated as CASSSLGGTTEAFF.

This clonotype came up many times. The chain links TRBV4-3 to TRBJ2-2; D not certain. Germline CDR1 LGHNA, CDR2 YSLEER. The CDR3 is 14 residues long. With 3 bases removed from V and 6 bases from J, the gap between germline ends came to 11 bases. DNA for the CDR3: TGCGCCAGCAGCCATGACCTGGGCTCCGGGGAGCTGTTTTTT. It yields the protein CASSHDLGSGELFF.

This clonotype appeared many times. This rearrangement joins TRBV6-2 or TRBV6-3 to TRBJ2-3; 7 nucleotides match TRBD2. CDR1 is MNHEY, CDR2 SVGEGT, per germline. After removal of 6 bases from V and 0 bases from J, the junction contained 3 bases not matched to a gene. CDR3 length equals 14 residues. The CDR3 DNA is TGTGCCAGCAGCGGACTAGGGAGCACAGATACGCAGTATTTT. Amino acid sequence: CASSGLGSTDTQYF.

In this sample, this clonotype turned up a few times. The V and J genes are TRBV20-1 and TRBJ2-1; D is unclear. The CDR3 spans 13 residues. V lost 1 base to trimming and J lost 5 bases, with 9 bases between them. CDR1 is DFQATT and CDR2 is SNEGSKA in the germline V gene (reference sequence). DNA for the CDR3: TGCAGTGCTAGAGGGTTAGGAAACAATGAGCAGTTCTTC. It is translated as CSARGLGNNEQFF.

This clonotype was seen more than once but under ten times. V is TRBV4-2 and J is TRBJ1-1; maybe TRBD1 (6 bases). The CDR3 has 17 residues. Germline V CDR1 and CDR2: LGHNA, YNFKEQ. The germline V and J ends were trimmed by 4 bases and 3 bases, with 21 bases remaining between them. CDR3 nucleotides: TGTGCCAGCAGCCCGTACGGGGGACGGGGGCGAGACACTGAAGCTTTCTTT. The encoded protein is CASSPYGGRGRDTEAFF.

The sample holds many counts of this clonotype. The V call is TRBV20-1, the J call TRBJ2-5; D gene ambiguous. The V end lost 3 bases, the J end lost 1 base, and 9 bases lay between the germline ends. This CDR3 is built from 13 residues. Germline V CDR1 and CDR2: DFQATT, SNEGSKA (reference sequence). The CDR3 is CSARQSLQETQYF. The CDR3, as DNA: TGCAGTGCTAGGCAGTCCCTCCAAGAGACCCAGTACTTC.

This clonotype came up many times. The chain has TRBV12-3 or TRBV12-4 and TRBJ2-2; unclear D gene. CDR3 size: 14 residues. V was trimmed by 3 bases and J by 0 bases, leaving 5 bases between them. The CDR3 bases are TGTGCCAGCAGTTTGGCCCCGAACACCGGGGAGCTGTTTTTT. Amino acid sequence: CASSLAPNTGELFF.

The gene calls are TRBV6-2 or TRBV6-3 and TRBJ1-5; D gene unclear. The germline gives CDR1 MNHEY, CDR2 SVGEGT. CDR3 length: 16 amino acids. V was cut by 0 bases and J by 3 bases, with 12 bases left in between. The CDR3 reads CASSYSRWRNNQPQHF. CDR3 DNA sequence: TGTGCCAGCAGTTACTCGAGATGGCGGAACAATCAGCCCCAGCATTTT.

The CDR3 reads CATHAGVGLAGANVLTF. DNA of the CDR3: TGTGCCACACACGCCGGGGTGGGTCTTGCTGGGGCCAACGTCCTGACTTTC. This chain links TRBV10-3 with TRBJ2-6; D is perhaps TRBD2 (5 bases). V was clipped by 10 bases and J by 2 bases, with 21 bases between them. Germline CDR1 ENHRY, CDR2 SYGVKD. The CDR3 extends over 17 amino acids.

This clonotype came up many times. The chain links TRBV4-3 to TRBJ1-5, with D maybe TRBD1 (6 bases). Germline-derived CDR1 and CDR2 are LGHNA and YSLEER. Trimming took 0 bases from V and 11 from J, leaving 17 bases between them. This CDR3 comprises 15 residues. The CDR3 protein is CASSQEYRARESQHF. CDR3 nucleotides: TGCGCCAGCAGCCAAGAATACAGGGCCAGAGAGTCCCAGCATTTT.

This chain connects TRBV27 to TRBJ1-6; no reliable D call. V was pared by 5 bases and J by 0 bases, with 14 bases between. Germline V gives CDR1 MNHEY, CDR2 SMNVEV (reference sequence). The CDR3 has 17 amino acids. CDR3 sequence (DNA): TGTGCCAGCAGTCCACAGACGGGGAGCTCCTATAATTCACCCCTCCACTTT. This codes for CASSPQTGSSYNSPLHF.

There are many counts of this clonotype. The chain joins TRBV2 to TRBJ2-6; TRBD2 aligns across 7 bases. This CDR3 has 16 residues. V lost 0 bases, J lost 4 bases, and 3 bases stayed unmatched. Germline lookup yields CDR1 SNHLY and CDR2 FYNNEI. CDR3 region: CASSEATSAGANVLTF. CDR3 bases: TGTGCCAGCAGTGAAGCAACTAGCGCGGGGGCCAACGTCCTGACTTTC.

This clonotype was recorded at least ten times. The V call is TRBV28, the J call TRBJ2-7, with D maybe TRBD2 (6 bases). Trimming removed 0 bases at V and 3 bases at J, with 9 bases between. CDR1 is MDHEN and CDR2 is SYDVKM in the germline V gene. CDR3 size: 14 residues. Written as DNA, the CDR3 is TGTGCCAGCAGTTTATGGGCGGGACGCTACGAGCAGTACTTC. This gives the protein CASSLWAGRYEQYF.

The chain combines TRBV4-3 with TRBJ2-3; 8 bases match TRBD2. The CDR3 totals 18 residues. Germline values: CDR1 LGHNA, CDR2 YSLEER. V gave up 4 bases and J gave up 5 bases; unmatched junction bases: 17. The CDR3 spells CASSPHKSSQRGRDTQYF. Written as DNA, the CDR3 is TGCGCCAGCAGCCCCCACAAGTCGAGTCAGCGGGGGAGAGATACGCAGTATTTT.

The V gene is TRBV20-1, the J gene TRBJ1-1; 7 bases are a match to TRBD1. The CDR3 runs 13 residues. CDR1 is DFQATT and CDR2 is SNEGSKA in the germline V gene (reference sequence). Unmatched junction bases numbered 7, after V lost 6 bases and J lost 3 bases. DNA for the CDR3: TGCAGTGCCCAGACAGGGCGGGACACTGAAGCTTTCTTT. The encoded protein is CSAQTGRDTEAFF.

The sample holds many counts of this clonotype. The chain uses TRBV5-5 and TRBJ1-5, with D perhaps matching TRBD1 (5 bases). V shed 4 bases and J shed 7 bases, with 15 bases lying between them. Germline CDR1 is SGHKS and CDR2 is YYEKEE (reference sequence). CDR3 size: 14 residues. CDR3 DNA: TGTGCCAGCAGCACCCGACAGTCGGGGCAGCCCCAGCATTTT. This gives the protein CASSTRQSGQPQHF.

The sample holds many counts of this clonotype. This CDR3 reads CAWSVPGYTEAFF. The CDR3 DNA sequence: TGTGCCTGGAGTGTTCCGGGGTACACTGAAGCTTTCTTT. The chain uses TRBV30 and TRBJ1-1, with no clear D. CDR3 length: 13 amino acids. The V end was cut by 0 bases, the J end by 3 bases, with 8 bases between. Germline CDR1 and CDR2: GTSNPN and SVGIG (reference sequence).

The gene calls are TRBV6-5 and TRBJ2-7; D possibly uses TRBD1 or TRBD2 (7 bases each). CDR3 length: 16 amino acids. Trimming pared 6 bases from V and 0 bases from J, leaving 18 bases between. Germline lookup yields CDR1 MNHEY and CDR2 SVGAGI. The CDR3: CASSPFGGDSSYEQYF. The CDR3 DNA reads TGTGCCAGCAGCCCCTTTGGGGGGGACAGCTCCTACGAGCAGTACTTC.

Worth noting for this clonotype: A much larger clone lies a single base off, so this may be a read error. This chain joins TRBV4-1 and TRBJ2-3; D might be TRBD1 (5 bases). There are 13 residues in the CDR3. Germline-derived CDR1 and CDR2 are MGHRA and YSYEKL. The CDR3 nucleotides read TGCGCCGGCAGCCAGATCAGGGTGAATACGCAGTATTTT. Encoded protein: CAGSQIRVNTQYF.